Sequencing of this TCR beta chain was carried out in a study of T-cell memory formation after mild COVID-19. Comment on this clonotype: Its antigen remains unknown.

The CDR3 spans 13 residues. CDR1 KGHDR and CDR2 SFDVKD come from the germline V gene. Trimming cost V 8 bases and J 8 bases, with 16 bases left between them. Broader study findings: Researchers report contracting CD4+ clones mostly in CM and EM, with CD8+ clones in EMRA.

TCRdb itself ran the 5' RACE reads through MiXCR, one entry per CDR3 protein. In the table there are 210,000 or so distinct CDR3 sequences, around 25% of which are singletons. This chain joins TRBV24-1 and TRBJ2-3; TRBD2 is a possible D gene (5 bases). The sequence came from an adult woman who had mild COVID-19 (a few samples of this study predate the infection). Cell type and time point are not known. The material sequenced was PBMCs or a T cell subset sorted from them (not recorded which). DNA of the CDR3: TGTGCCACCATGGAGTGGGGAGAGGGTACGCAGTATTTT. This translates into CATMEWGEGTQYF.